Given below is one T cell receptor (beta chain) in context. The length of the CDR3 is 16 residues. Trimming stripped 6 bases from V and 0 bases from J, with 16 bases between. From germline, CDR1 is MNHEY and CDR2 SMNVEV (reference sequence). The sample originates from a study of graft-versus-host responses after intestinal transplantation. TCRdb keeps only in-frame clones here, not all; method: immunoSEQ multiplex PCR. Counted here are around 23,000 clones, around 94% occurring once; the ten biggest clones make up around 0.82%. The TCR was taken from a human patient who received an intestinal transplant, so some T cells may come from the graft donor. The rearrangement uses TRBV27 and TRBJ2-3; D unresolved. The input for sequencing was PBMCs, taken nearly 31 days after intestinal transplant. This chain's CDR3 is CASSPGVGLSTDTQYF. In DNA form, the CDR3 reads TGTGCCAGCAGCCCCGGCGTAGGGTTGAGCACAGATACGCAGTATTTT.